Presented here are 12 T cell receptor beta chains from one specimen sequenced in a study of blood T cell repertoires in COVID-19. Sequencing used immunoSEQ multiplex PCR; TCRdb keeps in-frame clones, though not all of them. The data hold 30,000 to 45,000 clones, with roughly 80% observed a single time. Sample: peripheral blood. Receptors were obtained from a human donor in a cohort sampled during active COVID-19.

CDR3 sequence reads: CASSNSGGDGYTF. CDR3 nucleotide sequence: TGTGCCAGCAGCAATTCAGGGGGCGATGGCTACACCTTC. The chain has TRBV7-3 and TRBJ1-2, with TRBD1 matching over 8 bases. This CDR3 has 13 residues. In germline, CDR1 is SGHTA, CDR2 FQGTGA. The V segment lost 5 bases and the J segment 6 bases; nucleotides outside the gene matches: 5.

This chain uses TRBV29-1 with TRBJ2-1; the D gene is possibly TRBD2 (7 bases). V lost 6 bases, J lost 2 bases, and 17 bases lay in between. The V gene's germline CDR1 is SQVTM and CDR2 ANQGSEA. CDR3 length: 15 residues. CDR3 amino acids: CSVGAGDGAYNEQFF. CDR3 DNA sequence: TGCAGCGTGGGGGCGGGGGACGGGGCCTACAATGAGCAGTTCTTC.

This clone has a single count. The CDR3 nucleotides read TGTGCCAGCAGACCCATGAGGCGGGGTCAAACTGGGGATACGCAGTATTTT. This encodes CASRPMRRGQTGDTQYF. V is TRBV7-9 and J is TRBJ2-3; D may be TRBD2 (6 bases). CDR1 and CDR2 (germline): SEHNR, FQNEAQ (reference sequence). The CDR3 extends over 17 amino acids. Trimming pared 6 bases from V and 6 bases from J, leaving 25 bases between.

The chain has TRBV10-3 and TRBJ1-2, with 7 bases identical to TRBD1. The CDR3 contains 14 residues. The trim removed 4 bases at V and 8 bases at J, leaving 10 bases unmatched. The germline V gene encodes CDR1 ENHRY and CDR2 SYGVKD. CDR3 amino acids: CAISGDRVGYGYTF. The CDR3 bases are TGTGCCATCAGTGGAGACAGGGTCGGGTACGGCTACACCTTC.

The chain employs TRBV6-5 and TRBJ1-2; D is perhaps TRBD1 (6 bases). Germline lookup yields CDR1 MNHEY and CDR2 SVGAGI. V shed 7 bases and J shed 2 bases, with 8 bases lying between them. This CDR3 region has 12 residues. The CDR3 DNA sequence: TGTGCCAGCACTGGACAGAACTATGGCTACACCTTC. Residues: CASTGQNYGYTF.

The sample holds one count of this clone. The chain links TRBV20-1 to TRBJ2-5; D is unresolved. Trimming took 3 bases from V and 5 from J, leaving 10 bases between them. Germline V gene lookup returns CDR1 DFQATT and CDR2 SNEGSKA (reference sequence). The CDR3 totals 12 residues. CDR3 in DNA: TGCAGTGCTAGTGCAGTATTGGAGACCCAGTACTTC. This codes for CSASAVLETQYF.

This chain joins TRBV9 and TRBJ2-7; a possible D gene is TRBD2 (6 bases). The ends were cut back, 0 bases at V and 2 bases at J, with 18 bases in the middle. The CDR3 totals 17 residues. Germline lookup yields CDR1 SGDLS and CDR2 YYNGEE. CDR3 region: CASSVGSGTARTYEQYF. CDR3 nucleotide sequence: TGTGCCAGCAGCGTAGGATCCGGGACTGCTCGGACCTACGAGCAGTACTTC. Combining the CDR3 with reference TRBV9 and TRBJ2-7 gives the whole variable domain DSGVTQTPKHLITATGQRVTLRCSPRSGDLSVYWYQQSLDQGLQFLIQYYNGEERAKGNILERFSAQQFPDLHSELNLSSLELGDSALYFCASSVGSGTARTYEQYFGPGTRLTVT.

This rearrangement joins TRBV9 to TRBJ1-6, with D perhaps matching TRBD1 (5 bases). The CDR3 consists of 12 residues. V was trimmed by 4 bases and J by 12 bases, leaving 11 bases between them. The germline V gene encodes CDR1 SGDLS and CDR2 YYNGEE. The CDR3 DNA reads TGTGCCAGCAGCCCCTTTAGGGGACCCCTCCACTTT. Its protein is CASSPFRGPLHF.

The V and J genes are TRBV4-3 and TRBJ2-5, with unresolved D. CDR1 LGHNA and CDR2 YSLEER come from the germline V gene. The CDR3 totals 12 residues. Trimming took off 0 bases at V and 4 bases at J, with 3 bases between the two ends. Written as DNA, the CDR3 is TGCGCCAGCAGCCAAGATAGAGAGACCCAGTACTTC. It encodes CASSQDRETQYF.

The J gene is TRBJ2-1, the V gene TRBV5-1; 12 bases fit TRBD2. CDR3 length: 15 amino acids. Germline V gene sequence: CDR1 SGHRS, CDR2 YFSETQ. The J segment lost 7 bases and the V segment lost 2 bases, leaving 4 bases of the junction unmatched. For the CDR3, the DNA is TGCGCCAGCAGCTTACTAGCGGGGGGTGGTAATGAGCAGTTCTTC. Encoded protein: CASSLLAGGGNEQFF.

This clone has only a few counts. This chain connects TRBV10-3 to TRBJ2-7, with TRBD1 matching 10 bases. The V segment lost 10 bases and the J segment 6 bases; nucleotides outside the gene matches: 12. The CDR3 extends over 14 amino acids. The germline V gene encodes CDR1 ENHRY and CDR2 SYGVKD. The CDR3 is CANGQGDILSEQYF. CDR3 coding DNA: TGTGCCAACGGACAGGGGGACATACTAAGCGAGCAGTACTTC.

V is TRBV2 and J is TRBJ2-7; D ambiguous. Per germline, CDR1 SNHLY and CDR2 FYNNEI. Trimming took 7 bases from V and 5 from J, leaving 15 bases between them. The CDR3 is 13 residues long. CDR3 loop: CASNRYASDEQYF. The CDR3 nucleotides are TGTGCCAGCAATCGCTACGCTTCGGACGAGCAGTACTTC.